This T cell receptor (beta chain) was found in a study of T cells after yellow fever vaccination. Regarding the study as a whole: Primary-vaccination clones mostly resurfaced post-booster (about 95% CD4, approximately 90% CD8).

The germline gives CDR1 KGHSH, CDR2 LQKENI. The V gene end was trimmed by 0 bases and the J gene end by 7 bases; junction bases not matched to a gene: 2. CDR3 size: 15 residues. Template-switching 5'RACE yielded the TCR cDNA; a universal primer site and UMIs were added in the process. TCRdb analysed the 5' RACE reads with MiXCR anew, one entry per CDR3 protein. The profile shows 350,000 to 450,000 distinct CDR3 sequences, 6.2% of them singletons. Comment on this clonotype: Antigen: not known.

The material was PBMCs, obtained 5 days after the yellow fever booster vaccination. The chain has TRBV18 and TRBJ2-1; 11 bases fit TRBD2. The sequence came from a man aged 25-40 years who received the YFV17D yellow fever vaccine. The CDR3 region has the DNA TGTGCCAGCTCACCACCGTCTAGCGGGAGGAATGAGCAGTTCTTC. Protein product: CASSPPSSGRNEQFF.